These T cell receptor beta chains were read from a single sample in a study of response to subunit inactivated influenza vaccine. TCRdb used MiXCR to reprocess the RT-PCR reads, holding one entry per CDR3 protein. The table includes more than 550,000 distinct CDR3 sequences, 11% detected once. The data also belong to a second study, concerning T cells expressing NK-cell markers.

Sequenced here: PBMCs from blood, sampled on the day of vaccination. The receptors come from a man in his fifties who received an inactivated influenza vaccine. Each CDR3 is given with its conserved first and last residue. Fields, in order: clone size, J gene, V gene, D gene, CDR3 DNA, CDR3 protein. A D gene is named only where the DNA matches it firmly. The size of a clone is reported for some rows only, either as once, few or many, or as a class for expanded clones.

few	TRBJ2-1	TRBV5-1	NA	TGCGCCAGCAGCTTGGCCCTGACTAGTCCGGCCAATGAGCAGTTCTTC	CASSLALTSPANEQFF
many	TRBJ1-1	TRBV14	NA	TGTGCCAGCAGCCAAGGTGCGGTGGCTGAAGCTTTCTTT	CASSQGAVAEAFF
few	TRBJ2-1	TRBV7-2	NA	TGTGCCAGCAGCCCCCGGGCCACAACGGGTGAGCAGTTCTTC	CASSPRATTGEQFF
NA	TRBJ2-2	TRBV20-1	NA	TGCTGTGCTAGAGATCCCGCAGGGGCGAACACCGGGGAGCTGTTTTTT	CCARDPAGANTGELFF
NA	TRBJ2-4	TRBV12-3/TRBV12-4	TRBD2	TGTGCCAGCAGTTTGTCCTCAGCGGGAGAATCAAACATTCAGTACTTC	CASSLSSAGESNIQYF
NA	TRBJ2-7	TRBV2	NA	TGTGCCAGCAATAACCCTCGGGGGTGGGCGGAGGGGCCCTACGAGCAGTACTTC	CASNNPRGWAEGPYEQYF
few	TRBJ1-2	TRBV20-1	NA	TGCAGTGCTAGTCCTGGGGGGCGGTCAACCTTC	CSASPGGRSTF
many	TRBJ2-1	TRBV12-3/TRBV12-4	TRBD2	TGTGCCAGCAGTGTCGACGGGAGGAGCTCCTACAATGAGCAGTTCTTC	CASSVDGRSSYNEQFF
few	TRBJ2-3	TRBV14	NA	TGTGCCAGCAGCCCGCCTTTCCCATACACAGATACGCAGTATTTT	CASSPPFPYTDTQYF
few	TRBJ2-2	TRBV15	TRBD2	TGTGCCACCAGCAGCTCCTCTAGCGGGGTAGTCGGGGAGCTGTTTTTT	CATSSSSSGVVGELFF
few	TRBJ2-4	TRBV21-1	NA	TGTGCCAGCAGCAACCTTAAAAACATTCAGTACTTC	CASSNLKNIQYF
NA	TRBJ2-3	TRBV20-1	NA	TGCAGTGCTAACCCTAGTAGCACAGATACGCAGTATTTT	CSANPSSTDTQYF
many	TRBJ2-5	TRBV7-9	NA	TGTGCCAGCAGCTTTCAAGGTCGGGAGACCCAGTACTTC	CASSFQGRETQYF
few	TRBJ1-1	TRBV5-1	NA	TGCGCCAGCAGCTTACTCCGGGACCTAGCGACTGAAGCTTTCTTT	CASSLLRDLATEAFF
NA	TRBJ1-1	TRBV11-2	NA	TGTGCCAGCAGCTATACCCAGGGCTCAGGAACTGAAGCTTTCTTT	CASSYTQGSGTEAFF
NA	TRBJ1-1	TRBV7-9	NA	TGTGCCAGCAGCTCGGTGCGGGTGGGCACTGAAGCTTTCTTT	CASSSVRVGTEAFF
NA	TRBJ2-1	TRBV20-1	TRBD2	TGCAGTGCTAGGATCCCATCTAGCGGGACCTACAATGAGCAGTTCTTC	CSARIPSSGTYNEQFF
NA	TRBJ2-4	TRBV11-2	TRBD1	TGTGCCAGCAGTCGAATGGGGTTTTGGACAGGGGAAAACATTCAGTACTTC	CASSRMGFWTGENIQYF
few	TRBJ2-1	TRBV7-8	TRBD1	TGTGCCAGCAGCTTAGACGCCGGACAGGGCTATGAGCAGTTCTTC	CASSLDAGQGYEQFF
NA	TRBJ2-1	TRBV28	TRBD2	TGTGCCAGCAGTTTACCGGGACTAAAAAACAATGAGCAGTTCTTC	CASSLPGLKNNEQFF
NA	TRBJ1-6	TRBV10-3	NA	TGTGCCATCAGTGATAAGGAGATTAATTCACCCCTCCACTTT	CAISDKEINSPLHF
many	TRBJ2-3	TRBV7-8	NA	TGTGCCAGCAGCTTGTTAAATGTGGCAGATACGCAGTATTTT	CASSLLNVADTQYF
many	TRBJ2-1	TRBV27	NA	TGTGCCAGCAAACTTGTGGGTGGCGGGTCCTACAATGAGCAGTTCTTC	CASKLVGGGSYNEQFF
NA	TRBJ2-5	TRBV11-2	TRBD2	TGTGCCAGCAGCCCCCAAGGGACTAGGGGGACCCAGTACTTC	CASSPQGTRGTQYF
NA	TRBJ2-6	TRBV3-1	NA	TGTGCCAGCAGCCAAGTCCTATCTACCTCTGGGGCCAACGTCCTGACTTTC	CASSQVLSTSGANVLTF
many	TRBJ2-1	TRBV20-1	NA	TGCAGTGCCAAAGTCGGGTATTCCTACAATGAGCAGTTCTTC	CSAKVGYSYNEQFF
few	TRBJ2-5	TRBV28	TRBD2	TGTGCCACCCACATTGCGGGGGGGGCCAGGACCCAGTACTTC	CATHIAGGARTQYF
NA	TRBJ2-7	TRBV6-1	TRBD1	TGTGCCACCGGAGCCGGGACAGGGTGGTTCGAGCAGTACTTC	CATGAGTGWFEQYF
NA	TRBJ2-7	TRBV3-1	NA	TGTGCCAGCAGCCAAGATCGTAACGGGAGATCGGTCGAGCAGTACTTC	CASSQDRNGRSVEQYF
NA	TRBJ2-3	TRBV18	TRBD2	TGTGCCAGCTCAATAGCGGGAGTAACAGATACGCAGTATTTT	CASSIAGVTDTQYF
NA	TRBJ1-4	TRBV5-6	NA	TGTGCCAGCAGCTTGGCCAATGGAGCTAATGAAAAACTGTTTTTT	CASSLANGANEKLFF
few	TRBJ1-3	TRBV4-1	NA	TGCGCCAGCAGCCAAGAGATTGGGACCGACTCTGGAAACACCATATATTTT	CASSQEIGTDSGNTIYF
few	TRBJ1-2	TRBV29-1	TRBD1	TGCAGCGTTAGGGACAGGGCTGGCTATGGCTACACCTTC	CSVRDRAGYGYTF
NA	TRBJ2-7	TRBV28	TRBD2	TGTGCCAGCAGCCTGAGAGCGGGAGGTACCTACGAGCAGTACTTC	CASSLRAGGTYEQYF
NA	TRBJ1-6	TRBV3-1	NA	TGTGCCAGCAGCCAAACGTCAGGGCCCAATTCACCCCTCCACTTT	CASSQTSGPNSPLHF
few	TRBJ2-3	TRBV4-1	NA	TGCGCCAGCAGCCACTTCCTGGATACGCAGTATTTT	CASSHFLDTQYF
few	TRBJ1-1	TRBV12-3/TRBV12-4	NA	TGTGCCAGCAGACCTACACTACACACTGAAGCTTTCTTT	CASRPTLHTEAFF
NA	TRBJ2-2	TRBV12-3/TRBV12-4	TRBD1	TGTGCCAGCAGTCCACCTACAGGGGGTCGGACCGGGGAGCTGTTTTTT	CASSPPTGGRTGELFF
few	TRBJ1-6	TRBV5-1	NA	TGCGCCAGCAGCTCGGGAAATAGGGGCCACAGCTCCTATAATTCACCCCTCCACTTT	CASSSGNRGHSSYNSPLHF
few	TRBJ2-2	TRBV4-3	NA	TGCGCCAGCAGCCAAGACCCCGGGACGGCCACCGGGGAGCTGTTTTTT	CASSQDPGTATGELFF
few	TRBJ2-3	TRBV14	NA	TGTGCCAGCAGCCAATTCGAGGCAGATACGCAGTATTTT	CASSQFEADTQYF
few	TRBJ2-3	TRBV12-3/TRBV12-4	TRBD2	TGTGCCAGCAGTTTAACTAGCGGGGCAGATACGCAGTATTTT	CASSLTSGADTQYF
few	TRBJ2-2	TRBV3-1	NA	TGTGCCAGCAGCCCCTCCACGGCGGCCGGGGAGCTGTTTTTT	CASSPSTAAGELFF
few	TRBJ2-3	TRBV24-1	NA	TGTGCCACCAGTGAGTCGGCGACGGGTACGCAGTATTTT	CATSESATGTQYF
many	TRBJ1-5	TRBV6-1	NA	TGTGCCAGCAGCCCGGACACTAATCAGCCCCAGCATTTT	CASSPDTNQPQHF
NA	TRBJ2-7	TRBV5-1	TRBD1	TGCGCCAGCAGTGAGTACGGGACAGGAGCCTACGAGCAGTACTTC	CASSEYGTGAYEQYF
few	TRBJ2-1	TRBV6-4	TRBD2	TGTGCCACCAGGACTAGCGGGAGCAATGAGCAGTTCTTC	CATRTSGSNEQFF
NA	TRBJ2-3	TRBV28	NA	TGTGCCAGCTCTCCCCCCGGTGGGACCCGCACAGATACGCAGTATTTT	CASSPPGGTRTDTQYF
many	TRBJ2-7	TRBV20-1	TRBD2	TGCAGTGCTAGAGATCTAGCGGGAGGGAGCTCCTACGAGCAGTACTTC	CSARDLAGGSSYEQYF
few	TRBJ2-2	TRBV5-4	TRBD1	TGTGCCAGCAGCTTGGGGGGACAGCAAAACACCGGGGAGCTGTTTTTT	CASSLGGQQNTGELFF
many	TRBJ1-1	TRBV29-1	NA	TGCAGCTCCTCGACAGCCACGAACACTGAAGCTTTCTTT	CSSSTATNTEAFF
NA	TRBJ2-5	TRBV7-9	TRBD1	TGTGCCAGCAGAACAGGACAGGCTACCGAGACCCAGTACTTC	CASRTGQATETQYF